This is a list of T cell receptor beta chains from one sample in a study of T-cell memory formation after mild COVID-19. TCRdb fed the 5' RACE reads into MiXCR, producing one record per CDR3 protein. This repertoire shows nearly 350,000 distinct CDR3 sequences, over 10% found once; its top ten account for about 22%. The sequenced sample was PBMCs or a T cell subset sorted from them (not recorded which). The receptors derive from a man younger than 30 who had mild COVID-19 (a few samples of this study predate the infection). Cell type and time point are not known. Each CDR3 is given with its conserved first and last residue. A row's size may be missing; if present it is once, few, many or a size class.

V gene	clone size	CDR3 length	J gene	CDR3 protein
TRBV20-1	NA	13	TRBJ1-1	CSGLGGLNTEAFF
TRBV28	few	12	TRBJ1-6	CASFDGNSPLHF
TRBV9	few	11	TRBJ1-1	CASSPHQEAFF
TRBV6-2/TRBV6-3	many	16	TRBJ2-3	CASSYGSGASTDTQYF
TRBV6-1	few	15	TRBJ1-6	CASKSRLVAYSPLHF
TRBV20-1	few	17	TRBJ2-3	CSAIPGTSGGYTDTQYF
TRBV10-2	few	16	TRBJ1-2	CASVPQPWSPGYGYTF
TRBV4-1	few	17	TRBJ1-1	CASSQAMGGQTRPEAFF
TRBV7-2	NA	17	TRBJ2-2	CASSSRTGVLGTGELFF
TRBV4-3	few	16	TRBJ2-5	CASSQEWVGGQETQYF
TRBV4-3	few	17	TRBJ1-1	CASSQTPPQGLGTEAFF
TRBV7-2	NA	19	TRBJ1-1	CASSSSGTGGNPLYTEAFF
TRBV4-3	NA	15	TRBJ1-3	CASSQGRGNGNTIYF
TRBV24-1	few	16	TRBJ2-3	CATSDLRGGSTDTQYF
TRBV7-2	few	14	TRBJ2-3	CASSLPGFTDTQYF
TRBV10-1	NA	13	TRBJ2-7	CASSVANSYEQYF
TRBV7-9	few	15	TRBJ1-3	CASSPPMGPGNTIYF
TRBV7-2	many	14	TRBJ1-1	CASSLGTVNTEAFF
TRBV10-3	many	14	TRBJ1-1	CAISTGKALHEAFF
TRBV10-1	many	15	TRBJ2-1	CASSESGRVVDEQFF
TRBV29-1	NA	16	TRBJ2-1	CSVDPSPGQGYNEQFF
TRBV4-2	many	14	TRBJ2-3	CASSQGEGADTQYF
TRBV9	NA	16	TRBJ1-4	CASSVVEGIANEKLFF
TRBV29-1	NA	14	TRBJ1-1	CSVVGTHFGGEAFF
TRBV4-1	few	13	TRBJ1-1	CASSSPQYTEAFF
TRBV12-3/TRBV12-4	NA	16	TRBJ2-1	CASSLAGVLVGIEQFF
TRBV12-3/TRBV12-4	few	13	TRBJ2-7	CASSLTETYEQYF
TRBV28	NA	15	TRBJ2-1	CASISQGASYNEQFF
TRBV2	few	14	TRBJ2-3	CASSNRRSTDTQYF
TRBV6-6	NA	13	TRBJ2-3	CASSYSRLEIQYF
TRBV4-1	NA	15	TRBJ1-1	CASSQEPSSYTEAFF
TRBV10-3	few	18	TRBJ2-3	CAISPGLAGGPETDTQYF
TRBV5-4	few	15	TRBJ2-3	CASSPYRGPTDTQYF
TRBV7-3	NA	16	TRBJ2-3	CASSLQFGQGQDTQYF
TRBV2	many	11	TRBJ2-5	CASMRQETQYF
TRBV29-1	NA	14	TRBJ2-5	CSVEGTGGKETQYF
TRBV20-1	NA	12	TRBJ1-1	CSARPGNNEAFF
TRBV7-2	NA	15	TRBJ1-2	CASSLAHEGNYGYTF
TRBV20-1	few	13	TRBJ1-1	CSANRDPNTEAFF
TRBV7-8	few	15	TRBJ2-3	CASNSPRQGTDTQYF
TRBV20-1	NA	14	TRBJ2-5	CSASVPGGLETQYF
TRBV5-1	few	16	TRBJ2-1	CASSSNSGGSGNEQFF
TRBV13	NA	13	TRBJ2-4	CASSVPGGNIQYF
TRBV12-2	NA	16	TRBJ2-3	CASRLARGQSTDTQYF
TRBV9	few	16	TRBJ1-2	CASSPSRTGWAYGYTF
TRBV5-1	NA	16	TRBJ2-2	CASSFITTLNTGELFF
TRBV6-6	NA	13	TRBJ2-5	CASSYSHLETQYF
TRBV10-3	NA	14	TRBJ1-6	CAIRAPGGNSPLHF
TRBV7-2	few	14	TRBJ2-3	CASSPTTSTDTQYF
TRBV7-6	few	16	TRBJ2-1	CASSRSGGVFHNEQFF
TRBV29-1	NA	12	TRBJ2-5	CSVEVQTGTQYF
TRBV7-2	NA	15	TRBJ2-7	CASSSSAGDRYEQYF
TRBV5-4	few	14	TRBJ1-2	CASSLPGANYGYTF
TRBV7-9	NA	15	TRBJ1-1	CASSSGQGMKTEAFF
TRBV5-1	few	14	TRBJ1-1	CASSTEKGHTEAFF